A single T cell receptor beta chain is shown here with its context. This clonotype has only a few counts. Its binding antigen is unknown. Base qualities are not provided; no much larger clone lies one nucleotide away. The sample belongs to a study of blood T cells in healthy people across ages (dated by TCRdb to 2013 to 2016). In the study overall: In model experiments, roughly one uniquely barcoded TCR beta cDNA molecule per two T cells was captured by template switching. Age-related changes in TCR beta repertoire diversity were measured in the study by deep sequencing normalized with unique cDNA molecular identifiers. Four age groups were formed from the donors: young (average approximately 17 years), middle-aged (around 41), aged (approximately 60) and long-lived (less than 85). Donors of different ages were randomly distributed across sequencing lanes to avoid experimental bias. Using the same blood draw, the study looked at two additional independent replicas of 1 million unique cDNA reads for two donors, one aged 18 to 30 and the other aged 80 or older. General findings and caveats noted by the study authors: Estimates of total diversity based on one million sequenced T cells were regarded as lower bounds and as underestimates. The percentage of naive T cells measured by flow cytometry correlated strongly with observed TCR beta diversity. Because profiling used bulk unsorted PBMCs, naive and antigen-experienced compartments could not be compared conclusively. Observed TCR beta diversity per million T cells fell roughly linearly with age, and a significant reduction was already apparent by age roughly 40. Because donor CMV infection status was unknown, age-related changes in expanded clonotypes were potentially confounded. Compared with the aged group, the long-lived group had more naive CD4+ T cells, fewer expanded clones and increased TCR diversity, a pattern suggesting age selection.

There are 13 amino acids in the CDR3, from cysteine to phenylalanine inclusive. The CDR3 DNA has 39 bases and is translated from base 1. Trimmed from V: 10 bases; trimmed from J: 3 bases; junction bases lacking a gene match: 5. In the germline V gene, CDR1 corresponds to ENHRY and CDR2 to SYGVKD. The approximately 39 donors, aged about 6 to 95 years, were systemically healthy Caucasian individuals from Russia. Approximately 11 milliliters of peripheral blood were drawn from each donor into EDTA-treated Vacutainer tubes. PBMCs were isolated by Ficoll-Paque density-gradient centrifugation, with at least 6 million obtained per sample. Trizol reagent was used to extract total RNA from the PBMCs, yielding at least 6 micrograms per sample. Naive CD45RAhigh/CD27high T cell percentages were measured by flow cytometry on a PBMC aliquot from every donor. The protocol used for the library was 5' RACE. A second PCR of about 6 to 11 cycles was run with a J-beta primer mix and a sample-barcoded 5' primer. A unique molecular identifier was introduced onto each TCR beta cDNA molecule by a template-switch 5' adaptor carrying 12 random nucleotides. Each sample yielded at least 3 million CDR3-containing paired-end reads. The Mint cDNA synthesis kit, primed by a TRBC-specific oligonucleotide, was used to synthesize first-strand cDNA from all RNA. All cDNA was treated with uracil-DNA glycosylase and then went through a first 18-cycle PCR with the universal primers M1SS and BC2_uni_R. Turning to the authors' computational methods: Each sample was normalized by randomly selecting 1 million high-quality reads, each carrying a distinct molecular identifier. Instead of being binned into consensus sequences, reads that shared molecular identifiers were thrown out. CDR3 identification, clonotype clustering and error correction used MiTCR with a Q25 quality threshold and the strictest error-elimination algorithm. A nonparametric unseen species model with Euler transformation was used to estimate a lower bound on total TCR beta diversity. Using fastp at Q25 and MiXCR, TCRdb reprocessed the public reads and kept productive beta chains. Each record represents a unique CDR3 protein, reported with the most common genes and DNA among its rows. For this entry, the V and J calls and clone size follow TCRdb and not the study's own pipeline. The table for this sample lists approximately 2,000,000 distinct CDR3 sequences; roughly two fifths of them were counted only once. Of the sample, more than 20% falls within the top ten clones.

The rearrangement joined TRBV10-3 to TRBJ1-1, and 10 junction bases match TRBD1. The clonotype originates from a human donor in good health. The sequenced sample was blood. The DNA is as follows: TGTGCCACAGCCGGGACAGGGGACACTGAAGCTTTCTTT. It translates to CATAGTGDTEAFF.